Included here is one T cell receptor beta chain sequence, with context. Germline lookup yields CDR1 ENHRY and CDR2 SYGVKD. The CDR3 consists of 14 residues. V dropped 7 bases and J dropped 0 bases, with 12 bases sitting between them. TCRdb used MiXCR to reprocess the RT-PCR reads, holding one entry per CDR3 protein. Among about a million distinct CDR3 sequences, roughly 18% were seen once, and the ten largest hold around 6%. This record comes from a study of patients and donors after allogeneic stem cell transplantation. J is TRBJ1-1 and V is TRBV10-3; D remains unclear. Sequencing input: blood, either unsorted or a sorted T cell fraction (not recorded which). This clonotype was sampled from a human donor who was either an allogeneic HSCT recipient or a stem cell or donor lymphocyte infusion donor (not recorded which). It is not recorded whose cells these are; they may come from a transplant donor. The CDR3 bases are TGTGCCATCACCATTGACGGCGTGAACACTGAAGCTTTCTTT. Translating it yields CAITIDGVNTEAFF.